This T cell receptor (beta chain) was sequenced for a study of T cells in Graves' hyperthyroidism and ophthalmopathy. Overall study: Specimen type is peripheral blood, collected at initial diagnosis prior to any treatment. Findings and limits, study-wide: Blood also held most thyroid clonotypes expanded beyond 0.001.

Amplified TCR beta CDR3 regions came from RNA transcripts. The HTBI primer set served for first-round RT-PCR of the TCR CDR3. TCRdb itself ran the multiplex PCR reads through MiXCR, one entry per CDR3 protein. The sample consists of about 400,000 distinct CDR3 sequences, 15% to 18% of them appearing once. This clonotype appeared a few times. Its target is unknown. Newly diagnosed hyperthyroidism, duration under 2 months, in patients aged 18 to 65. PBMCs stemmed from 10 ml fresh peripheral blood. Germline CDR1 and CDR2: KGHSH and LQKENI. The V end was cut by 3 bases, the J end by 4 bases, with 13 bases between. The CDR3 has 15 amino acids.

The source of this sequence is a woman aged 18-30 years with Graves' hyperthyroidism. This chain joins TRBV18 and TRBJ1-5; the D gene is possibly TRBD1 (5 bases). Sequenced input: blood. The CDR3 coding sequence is TGTGCCAGCTCACCGTCCCAGGGAATAAATCAGCCCCAGCATTTT. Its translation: CASSPSQGINQPQHF.